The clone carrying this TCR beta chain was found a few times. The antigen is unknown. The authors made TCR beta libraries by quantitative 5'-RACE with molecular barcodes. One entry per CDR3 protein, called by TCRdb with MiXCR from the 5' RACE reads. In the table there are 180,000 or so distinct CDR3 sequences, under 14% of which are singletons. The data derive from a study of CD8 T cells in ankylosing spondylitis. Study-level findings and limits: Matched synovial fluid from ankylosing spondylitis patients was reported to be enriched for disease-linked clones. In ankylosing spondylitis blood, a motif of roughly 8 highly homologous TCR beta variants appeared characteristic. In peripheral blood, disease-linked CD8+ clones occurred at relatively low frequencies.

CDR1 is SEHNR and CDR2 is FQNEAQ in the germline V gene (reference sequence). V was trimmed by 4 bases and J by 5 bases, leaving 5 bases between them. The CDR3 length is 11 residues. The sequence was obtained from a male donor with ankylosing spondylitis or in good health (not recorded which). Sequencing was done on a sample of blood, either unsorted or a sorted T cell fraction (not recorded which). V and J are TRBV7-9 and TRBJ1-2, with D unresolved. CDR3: CASSSSYGYTF. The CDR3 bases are TGTGCCAGCAGCTCTTCTTATGGCTACACCTTC.